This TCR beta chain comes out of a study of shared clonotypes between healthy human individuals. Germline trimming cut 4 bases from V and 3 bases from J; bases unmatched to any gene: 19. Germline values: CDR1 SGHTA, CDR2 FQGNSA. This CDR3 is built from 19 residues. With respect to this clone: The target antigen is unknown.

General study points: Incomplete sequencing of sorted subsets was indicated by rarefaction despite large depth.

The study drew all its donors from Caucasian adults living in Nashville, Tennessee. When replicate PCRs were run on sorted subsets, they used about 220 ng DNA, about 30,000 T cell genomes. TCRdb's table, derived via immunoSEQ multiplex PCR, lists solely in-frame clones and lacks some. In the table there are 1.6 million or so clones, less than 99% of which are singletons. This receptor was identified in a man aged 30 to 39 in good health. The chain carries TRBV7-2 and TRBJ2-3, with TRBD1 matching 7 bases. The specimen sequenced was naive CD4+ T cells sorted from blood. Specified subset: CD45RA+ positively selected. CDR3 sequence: CASSSPPGTGVLLTDTQYF. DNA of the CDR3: TGTGCCAGCAGCTCACCTCCTGGCACAGGGGTGCTTCTGACAGATACGCAGTATTTT.